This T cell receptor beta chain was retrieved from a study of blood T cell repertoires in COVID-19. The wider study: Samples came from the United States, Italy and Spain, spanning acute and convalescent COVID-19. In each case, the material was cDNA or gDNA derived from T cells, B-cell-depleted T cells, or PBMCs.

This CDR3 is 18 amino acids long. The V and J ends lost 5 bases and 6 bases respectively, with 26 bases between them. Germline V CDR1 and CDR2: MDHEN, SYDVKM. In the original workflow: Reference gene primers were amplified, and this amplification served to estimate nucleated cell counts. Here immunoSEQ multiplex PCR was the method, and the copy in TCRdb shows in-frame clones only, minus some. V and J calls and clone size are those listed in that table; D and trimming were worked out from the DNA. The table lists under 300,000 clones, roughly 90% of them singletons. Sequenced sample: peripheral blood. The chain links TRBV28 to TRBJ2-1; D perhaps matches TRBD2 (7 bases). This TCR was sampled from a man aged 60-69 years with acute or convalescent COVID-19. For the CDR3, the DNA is TGTGCCAGCAGTCCCCGGGGGCGGGGAGGGGGTTGGGTCAATGAGCAGTTCTTC. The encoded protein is CASSPRGRGGGWVNEQFF.